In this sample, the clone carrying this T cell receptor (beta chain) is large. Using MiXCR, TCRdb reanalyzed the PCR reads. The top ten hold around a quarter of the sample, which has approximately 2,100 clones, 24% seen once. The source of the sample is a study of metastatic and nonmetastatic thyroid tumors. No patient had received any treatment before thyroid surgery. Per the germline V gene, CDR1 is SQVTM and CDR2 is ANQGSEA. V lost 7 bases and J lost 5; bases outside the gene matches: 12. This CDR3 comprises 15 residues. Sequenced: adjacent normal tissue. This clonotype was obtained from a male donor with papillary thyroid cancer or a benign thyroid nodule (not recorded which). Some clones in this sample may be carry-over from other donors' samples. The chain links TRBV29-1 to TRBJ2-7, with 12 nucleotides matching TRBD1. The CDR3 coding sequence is TGCAGCGCCCTTGAGGGGACAGGGGGCTTCAACGAGCAGTACTTC. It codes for CSALEGTGGFNEQYF.